Below are 22 T cell receptor beta chains sequenced from a single sample in a study of blood T cells in healthy people across ages. Combining a sample-barcoded 5' primer with a J-beta primer mix, a second PCR ran for roughly 7 to 12 cycles. Each CDR3 protein is one row after TCRdb ran MiXCR on the 5' RACE reads. The sample contains roughly 800,000 distinct CDR3 sequences, approximately 35% of which appear only once. The sample taken for sequencing was blood. Every receptor here comes from a man between 18 and 29 years old in good health.

This clonotype turned up a few times. The chain couples TRBV6-6 to TRBJ2-4; 9 nucleotides align to TRBD1. The DNA end is more similar to TRBJ2-7, so the J call may be wrong. Germline V gene data show CDR1 as MNHNY and CDR2 as SVGAGI (reference sequence). This CDR3 is 13 amino acids long. The CDR3 sequence: CASSGTGLNEQYF. The CDR3 DNA reads TGTGCCTCCTCGGGGACAGGGCTCAACGAGCAGTACTTC.

V gene TRBV7-3 combines with J gene TRBJ2-1, with 7 nucleotides matching TRBD1. CDR1 is SGHTA, CDR2 FQGTGA, per germline. Trimming removed 2 bases from V and 3 bases from J; junction bases left unmatched: 10. This CDR3 contains 17 residues. The CDR3 coding sequence is TGTGCCAGCAGCTTATCCCCCGGGACAGACATCTACAATGAGCAGTTCTTC. Residues: CASSLSPGTDIYNEQFF. The full variable domain, in which reference TRBV7-3 and TRBJ2-1 provide the parts outside the CDR3, is GAGVSQTPSNKVTEKGKYVELRCDPISGHTALYWYRQSLGQGPEFLIYFQGTGAADDSGLPNDRFFAVRPEGSVSTLKIQRTERGDSAVYLCASSLSPGTDIYNEQFFGPGTRLTVL.

This clonotype was counted only a few times. The rearrangement links TRBV6-5 to TRBJ2-5; no clear D. Looked up from germline, CDR1 is MNHEY and CDR2 is SVGAGI. This CDR3 comprises 19 residues. V dropped 3 bases and J dropped 1 base, with 24 bases sitting between them. CDR3 sequence (DNA): TGTGCCAGCAGTTATACCCATTCCCCCAGTCCATCCACCCAAGAGACCCAGTACTTC. Amino acids: CASSYTHSPSPSTQETQYF.

The chain uses TRBV27 and TRBJ2-5, with 7 bases aligning to TRBD1. The CDR3 contains 14 residues. Germline assignment: CDR1 MNHEY and CDR2 SMNVEV (reference sequence). V dropped 5 bases and J dropped 4; count of bases not matched to a gene: 7. CDR3 DNA: TGTGCCAGCAGTCCGGGACAGTGGAGAGAGACCCAGTACTTC. The encoded protein is CASSPGQWRETQYF.

This clonotype came up many times. The CDR3 here is CATSRDLGRSSYNEQFF. CDR3 in DNA: TGTGCCACCAGCAGAGATCTTGGGCGGAGCTCCTACAATGAGCAGTTCTTC. The rearrangement links TRBV15 to TRBJ2-1; D not resolved. V was trimmed by 0 bases and J by 0 bases, leaving 12 bases between them. Germline CDR1 reads LNHNV; CDR2 reads YYDKDF (reference sequence). The CDR3 extends over 17 amino acids.

The table lists this clonotype with a count of one. The rearrangement joins TRBV7-3 to TRBJ2-7; D gene uncertain. The CDR3 sequence is 16 residues long. The germline V gene encodes CDR1 SGHTA and CDR2 FQGTGA. Trimming took off 0 bases at V and 0 bases at J, with 12 bases between the two ends. CDR3 DNA: TGTGCCAGCAGCTTAACGTTAGGGAAACGCTCCTACGAGCAGTACTTC. Translating it yields CASSLTLGKRSYEQYF.

Many counts were recorded for this clonotype. This sequence joins TRBV9 and TRBJ2-1; TRBD2 agrees at 11 bases. The CDR3 spans 15 residues. CDR1 and CDR2 (germline): SGDLS, YYNGEE. After removal of 2 bases from V and 5 bases from J, the junction contained 3 bases not matched to a gene. DNA for the CDR3: TGTGCCAGCAGCGTTTCTAGCGGGGGGCACAATGAGCAGTTCTTC. Translating it yields CASSVSSGGHNEQFF. Full variable domain (rest looked up from reference TRBV9 and TRBJ2-1): DSGVTQTPKHLITATGQRVTLRCSPRSGDLSVYWYQQSLDQGLQFLIQYYNGEERAKGNILERFSAQQFPDLHSELNLSSLELGDSALYFCASSVSSGGHNEQFFGPGTRLTVL.

The V and J genes are TRBV4-1 and TRBJ2-5; TRBD1 matches at 10 bases. This CDR3 has 17 residues. J gave up 2 bases and V 4 bases, and 10 bases lay outside the gene matches. Germline V CDR1 and CDR2: MGHRA, YSYEKL. The CDR3 DNA sequence: TGCGCCAGCAGCCTATCCGGGACAGGGGTGGGTCAAGAGACCCAGTACTTC. This sequence encodes CASSLSGTGVGQETQYF.

The J gene is TRBJ2-1, the V gene TRBV20-1; D possibly uses TRBD1 or TRBD2 (5 bases each). The CDR3 sequence is 15 residues long. The V end was cut by 1 base, the J end by 3 bases, with 13 bases between. The germline gives CDR1 DFQATT, CDR2 SNEGSKA (reference sequence). Here the CDR3 reads CSARGGTVRYNEQFF. The CDR3 region has the DNA TGCAGTGCTAGAGGGGGGACGGTCCGCTACAATGAGCAGTTCTTC.

The table lists this clonotype with a few counts. The chain uses TRBV7-2 and TRBJ2-3; possibly TRBD1 for D (7 bases). Germline V gene lookup returns CDR1 SGHTA and CDR2 FQGNSA. This CDR3 is 15 amino acids long. Trimming removed 5 bases at V and 0 bases at J, with 12 bases between. In DNA, the CDR3 is TGTGCCAGCAGCCAGGGGGGCGGCAGCACAGATACGCAGTATTTT. It is translated as CASSQGGGSTDTQYF.

The chain uses TRBV6-5 and TRBJ2-7; 8 nucleotides agree with TRBD2. The CDR3 is 15 amino acids. Trimming cost V 8 bases and J 2 bases; bases outside gene matches: 11. The germline V gene has CDR1 MNHEY and CDR2 SVGAGI. In DNA form, the CDR3 reads TGTGCCAGCTCCCCCGCGGCGGGGGGTACCTACGAGCAGTACTTC. Translation: CASSPAAGGTYEQYF.

J is TRBJ2-2 and V is TRBV4-3; D might be TRBD2 (5 bases). Trimming removed 0 bases at V and 6 bases at J, with 14 bases between. The CDR3 loop spans 16 amino acids. Germline loops: CDR1 LGHNA, CDR2 YSLEER. The chain's CDR3 is CASSQDLYGGSGELFF. As DNA, the CDR3 is TGCGCCAGCAGCCAAGATCTGTACGGAGGTTCCGGGGAGCTGTTTTTT.

As for this clonotype: One end of the junction fails to match germline, which may point to a read error. The chain carries TRBV6-5 and TRBJ2-2, with TRBD2 matching over 8 bases. CDR1 and CDR2 from the germline V gene are MNHEY and SVGAGI. The CDR3 is made up of 16 amino acids. The CDR3 nucleotides read TGTGTCAGCAGTTACGGGGGGGCAGCGGGTACCGGGGAGCTGTTTTTT. Residues: CVSSYGGAAGTGELFF.

The sample holds a few counts of this clonotype. The chain uses TRBV10-3 and TRBJ2-2; D is perhaps TRBD2 (6 bases). Looked up from germline, CDR1 is ENHRY and CDR2 is SYGVKD. V lost 6 bases, J lost 4 bases, and 15 bases lay in between. The CDR3 is made up of 15 amino acids. Written as DNA, the CDR3 is TGTGCCATCAGCAGGCGGGGTGCAAGCACCGGGGAGCTGTTTTTT. Its translation: CAISRRGASTGELFF.

This clonotype has only a few counts. The chain employs TRBV2 and TRBJ2-3, with unresolved D. Germline lookup yields CDR1 SNHLY and CDR2 FYNNEI. V lost 6 bases and J 4 bases, leaving 8 bases between the germline ends. The CDR3 length is 12 residues. CDR3 residues: CASRFAPDTQYF. In DNA form, the CDR3 reads TGTGCCAGCAGGTTCGCCCCAGATACGCAGTATTTT.

The chain recombines TRBV6-5 with TRBJ1-1; D is ambiguous. The V gene lost 4 bases and the J gene lost 0 bases, with 9 bases spanning the gap. The CDR3 has 14 amino acids. The germline CDR1 and CDR2 sequences are MNHEY and SVGAGI. The CDR3 coding sequence is TGTGCCAGCAGTTGCGGGTCGATGAACACTGAAGCTTTCTTT. Amino acid sequence: CASSCGSMNTEAFF.

This sequence joins TRBV3-1 and TRBJ2-1, with D possibly being TRBD2 (6 bases). This CDR3 has 15 residues. Germline V gives CDR1 LGHDT, CDR2 YNNKEL (reference sequence). The ends were cut back, 4 bases at V and 4 bases at J, with 14 bases in the middle. This CDR3 is CASSLGWRDYNEQFF. The DNA of the CDR3 is TGTGCCAGCAGCCTAGGGTGGAGGGATTACAATGAGCAGTTCTTC.

The chain carries TRBV25-1 and TRBJ1-5; no definite D call. CDR1 MGHDK and CDR2 SYGVNS come from the germline V gene. Trimming shortened V by 6 bases and J by 2 bases, and 11 bases separated the two germline ends. The CDR3 runs to 14 residues. CDR3 bases: TGTGCCAGCAGGGATGGTATCCGCAATCAGCCCCAGCATTTT. Translating it yields CASRDGIRNQPQHF.

The chain is built from TRBV20-1 and TRBJ1-6; possibly TRBD1 for D (5 bases). The ends were cut back, 5 bases at V and 6 bases at J, with 11 bases in the middle. The CDR3 consists of 13 residues. Germline lookup yields CDR1 DFQATT and CDR2 SNEGSKA (reference sequence). DNA for the CDR3: TGCAGTGCTCTCCCGACAGTTAATTCACCCCTCCACTTT. Its protein product is CSALPTVNSPLHF.

This clonotype showed up just a few times. This chain joins TRBV7-8 and TRBJ1-5, with D uncertain. Trimming cost V 3 bases and J 2 bases, with 17 bases left between them. The CDR3 contains 17 residues. From germline, CDR1 is SGHVS and CDR2 FQNEAQ. CDR3 sequence reads: CASSFSVSSGGNQPQHF. The CDR3 nucleotides are TGTGCCAGCAGCTTTTCTGTCTCCTCGGGCGGCAATCAGCCCCAGCATTTT. The variable domain in full, with the rest retrieved from reference TRBV7-8 and TRBJ1-5, is GAGVSQSPRYKVAKRGQDVALRCDPISGHVSLFWYQQALGQGPEFLTYFQNEAQLDKSGLPSDRFFAERPEGSVSTLKIQRTQQEDSAVYLCASSFSVSSGGNQPQHFGDGTRLSIL.

This chain joins TRBV10-2 and TRBJ1-2, with unresolved D. Trimming took off 6 bases at V and 3 bases at J, with 8 bases between the two ends. CDR3 length equals 12 residues. Germline CDR1 is WSHSY and CDR2 is SAAADI. CDR3 region: CASRQSDYGYTF. The CDR3 DNA reads TGCGCCAGCAGACAAAGCGACTATGGCTACACCTTC.

This clonotype was seen a handful of times. The chain has TRBV6-1 and TRBJ1-5; a possible D gene is TRBD1 (6 bases). The germline V gene has CDR1 MNHNS and CDR2 SASEGT. The CDR3 totals 15 residues. V was clipped by 7 bases and J by 5 bases, with 18 bases between them. The CDR3: CASTRGGERDQPQHF. CDR3 sequence (DNA): TGTGCCAGCACAAGGGGGGGAGAAAGAGATCAGCCCCAGCATTTT.